Listed below are T cell receptor beta chains from one sample, sequenced in a study of blood T cell repertoires in COVID-19. Libraries were prepared by immunoSEQ multiplex PCR; TCRdb keeps only in-frame clonotypes and omits some of them. The repertoire has over 60,000 clones, roughly 85% of them found once; the top ten carry more than 0.95%. The sequenced material came from peripheral blood. The source of these receptors is a man aged 40-49 years with acute or convalescent COVID-19. Both conserved end residues are part of each CDR3. The D gene is left open where the match is weak. For some rows the clone size is stated as once, few or many, or as a class when expanded; others skip it.

>TRBD1|-|TRBV18|TRBJ1-2
TGTGCCAGCTCAGCAGGGACAGGGTATGGCTACACCTTC
CASSAGTGYGYTF
>TRBD1|-|TRBV4-1|TRBJ2-2
TGCGCCAGCAGCCAGCGACAGGGGCTGGGCACCGGGGAGCTGTTTTTT
CASSQRQGLGTGELFF
>-|-|TRBV7-2|TRBJ1-2
TGTGCCAGCAGCTTAACGGGGGTAGGCTACACCTTC
CASSLTGVGYTF
>-|-|TRBV19|TRBJ1-4
TGTGCCAGTTCCCCTCGGAATAGAGGTGCTGAAAAACTGTTTTTT
CASSPRNRGAEKLFF
>TRBD1|-|TRBV5-8|TRBJ1-1
TGTGCCAGCAGCCAATTCCGGGACAGGGTGTACCCTGAAGCTTTCTTT
CASSQFRDRVYPEAFF
>-|-|TRBV2|TRBJ1-4
TGTGCCAGCGGGGACCAGGGGCCAGGAAAACTGTTTTTT
CASGDQGPGKLFF
>-|-|TRBV9|TRBJ1-2
TGTGCCAGCAGCGTAGACCGGGCACTGGGGCACTATGGCTACACCTTC
CASSVDRALGHYGYTF
>-|-|TRBV29-1|TRBJ2-5
TGCAGCGTTGAAGATCTGGCAATCCAAGAGACCCAGTACTTC
CSVEDLAIQETQYF
>-|-|TRBV6-5|TRBJ1-1
TGTGCCAGCCGGAGAGACACTGAAGCTTTCTTT
CASRRDTEAFF
>-|-|TRBV21-1|TRBJ1-3
TGTGCCAGCAGCACCCGCCGGAGGCCCTCTGGAAACACCATATATTTT
CASSTRRRPSGNTIYF
>-|-|TRBV5-1|TRBJ2-3
TGCGCCAGCAGCCCCTACCAGGGGGATACGCAGTATTTT
CASSPYQGDTQYF
>-|-|TRBV13|TRBJ1-2
TGTGCCAGCAGTAATCTCCGTTCCTATGGCTACACCTTC
CASSNLRSYGYTF
>TRBD1|-|TRBV5-6|TRBJ2-5
TGTGCCAGCAGCTTAGGGACAGGGCCACAAGAGACCCAGTACTTC
CASSLGTGPQETQYF
>-|-|TRBV24-1|TRBJ1-5
TGTGCCACCAGTGACAGAAGACGTCGGAGTCAGCCCCAGCATTTT
CATSDRRRRSQPQHF
>TRBD1|once|TRBV30|TRBJ1-3
TGTGCCTGGACATCTGACTTCACGTACAGGGGCGCCGGAAACACCATATATTTT
CAWTSDFTYRGAGNTIYF
>-|-|TRBV19|TRBJ1-2
TGTGCCAGTAGTACCCCGACAGGCGCTAACTATGGCTACACCTTC
CASSTPTGANYGYTF
>TRBD2|-|TRBV25-1|TRBJ2-3
TGTGCCAGCAGTGAATCTGCGGGGGGGCCGATCGGCACAGATACGCAGTATTTT
CASSESAGGPIGTDTQYF
>TRBD2|-|TRBV5-4|TRBJ2-7
TGTGCCAGCGCGGGGGAGAGCTCCTACGAGCAGTACTTC
CASAGESSYEQYF
>-|-|TRBV12-3/TRBV12-4|TRBJ1-1
TGTGCCAGCACCCAGGGTTTGGGGACTGAAGCTTTCTTT
CASTQGLGTEAFF
>TRBD1|-|TRBV9|TRBJ1-1
TGTGCCAGCAGCGTAGAAGTTGGGGACAGGCTGACTGAAGCTTTCTTT
CASSVEVGDRLTEAFF
>TRBD2|-|TRBV3-1/TRBV3-2|TRBJ2-3
TGTGCCAGCAGCCAAGATGGGGTAGCGGGGACGCAGTATTTT
CASSQDGVAGTQYF
>-|few|TRBV6-4|TRBJ2-3
TGTGCCAGCAGTCCGAGGTCCCCGGCCCCCACAGATACGCAGTATTTT
CASSPRSPAPTDTQYF
>TRBD1|-|TRBV3-1/TRBV3-2|TRBJ1-1
TGTGCCAGCAGCCAATCCGGGACAGGGTATAACACTGAAGCTTTCTTT
CASSQSGTGYNTEAFF
>-|-|TRBV6-5|TRBJ1-2
TGTGCCAGCAGACCTACCCTGGTGGGGCGGTATGGCTACACCTTC
CASRPTLVGRYGYTF
>-|-|TRBV12-5|TRBJ1-1
TGTGCTAGTGGTTTGTTTCAGGGAACTGAAGCTTTCTTT
CASGLFQGTEAFF
>TRBD2|-|TRBV5-4|TRBJ2-5
TGTGCCAGCAGCTTGAGGGGTGAACTAGCGACGGGTAGAGAGACCCAGTACTTC
CASSLRGELATGRETQYF
>TRBD2|-|TRBV6-5|TRBJ2-7
TGTGCCACTGCTAGGACTAGCGGGGGGAGAGAGCAGTACTTC
CATARTSGGREQYF
>-|few|TRBV2|TRBJ2-2
TGTGCCAGCAGTGATGAGGCCATTTGGCGCGCCGGGGAGCTGTTTTTT
CASSDEAIWRAGELFF
>TRBD1|-|TRBV29-1|TRBJ1-3
TGCAGCGTTGAGGACAGGCTCTCTGGAAACACCATATATTTT
CSVEDRLSGNTIYF
>-|-|TRBV3-1/TRBV3-2|TRBJ2-5
TGTGCCAGCAGCCCTCGTACCAACCCAACCGGGACACGTCGGGAGACCCAGTACTTC
CASSPRTNPTGTRRETQYF
>TRBD1|-|TRBV28|TRBJ1-2
TGTGCCAGCCACTCCGCGGGACAGGGGTCCTATGGCTACACCTTC
CASHSAGQGSYGYTF
>TRBD1|-|TRBV19|TRBJ2-7
TGTGCCAGTAGTCCAGAAGGGGGCTACTACGAGCAGTACTTC
CASSPEGGYYEQYF
>TRBD1|few|TRBV6-2/TRBV6-3|TRBJ1-6
TGTGCCAGCAGTCGTTCCAGGGGGCTCGAAGAGACACCCCTCCACTTT
CASSRSRGLEETPLHF
>TRBD1|-|TRBV19|TRBJ1-5
TGTGCCAGTAGTCATATAATTCGACAGGGGGACTCAAATCAGCCCCAGCATTTT
CASSHIIRQGDSNQPQHF
>TRBD1|-|TRBV5-4|TRBJ1-2
TGTGCCAGCAGCTTTGACAGGGGTAACTATGGCTACACCTTC
CASSFDRGNYGYTF
>TRBD1|-|TRBV2|TRBJ2-7
TGTGCCAGCAGTGAAGAGACAGGGAAAGCGCAGTACTTC
CASSEETGKAQYF
>-|-|TRBV28|TRBJ1-2
TGTGCCAGCAGTTCCTGGACAGCGACGATTTATGGCTACACCTTC
CASSSWTATIYGYTF
>-|-|TRBV5-6|TRBJ2-1
TGTGCCAGCAGCTTGGTTGGGGGGTCCTACAATGAGCAGTTCTTC
CASSLVGGSYNEQFF
>TRBD1|-|TRBV7-2|TRBJ2-5
TGTGCCAGCAGCTTAGAACAGGGGAGAGAGACCCAGTACTTC
CASSLEQGRETQYF
>-|-|TRBV6-5|TRBJ2-5
TGTGCCAGCAGTTACTCGGGGACAACTCAAGAGACCCAGTACTTC
CASSYSGTTQETQYF
>TRBD1|-|TRBV30|TRBJ1-4
TGTGCCTGGAGTTACTACAGGGGTGAAAAACTGTTTTTT
CAWSYYRGEKLFF
>-|-|TRBV10-3|TRBJ1-4
TGTGCCATCAGTGAGACCCGGGGAGTTGACGGAGAAAAACTGTTTTTT
CAISETRGVDGEKLFF
>TRBD2|-|TRBV6-5|TRBJ2-5
TGTGCCAGCAGTTTTCAGCGGGGGGGACGGGGGACCCAGTACTTC
CASSFQRGGRGTQYF
>TRBD1|-|TRBV6-5|TRBJ1-4
TGTGCCAGCAGTAGGACCAGGGGGAGTGAAAAACTGTTTTTT
CASSRTRGSEKLFF
>-|-|TRBV6-5|TRBJ1-2
TGTGCCAGCAGACAAAACAGGGACTATGGCTACACCTTC
CASRQNRDYGYTF
>-|-|TRBV10-3|TRBJ1-5
TGTGCCATCAGTGACTACGAACAGCCCCAGCATTTT
CAISDYEQPQHF
>-|-|TRBV6-5|TRBJ2-6
TGTGCCAGCCGCTCTGGGGCCAACGTCCTGACTTTC
CASRSGANVLTF
>-|-|TRBV30|TRBJ1-2
TGTGCCTGCCGGGAGGGTCCCCATGGCTACACCTTC
CACREGPHGYTF
>-|-|TRBV6-5|TRBJ1-2
TGTGCCAGCAGACAGATTAACTATGGCTACACCTTC
CASRQINYGYTF
>TRBD1|few|TRBV5-1|TRBJ1-2
TGCGCCAGCGGGCGAGGACAGGAGGGCCCTAACTATGGCTACACCTTC
CASGRGQEGPNYGYTF
>-|few|TRBV5-1|TRBJ2-3
TGCGCCAGCAGCTTGGGCATAGCCCTCACAGATACGCAGTATTTT
CASSLGIALTDTQYF
>TRBD1|-|TRBV11-2|TRBJ1-2
TGTGCCAGCAGCTCTTACCCCGCGCCCGGGACAGGGCTTGGCTATGGCTACACCTTC
CASSSYPAPGTGLGYGYTF
>TRBD1|-|TRBV6-5|TRBJ1-6
TGTGCCAGCAGGGTACAGGGGGCAGGTAATTCACCCCTCCACTTT
CASRVQGAGNSPLHF
>-|-|TRBV30|TRBJ2-2
TGTGCCTGGAGCGGGAGAGACACCGGGGAGCTGTTTTTT
CAWSGRDTGELFF
>-|-|TRBV7-2|TRBJ1-5
TGTGCCAGCAGCCTCGAAGAGGGTCAGCCCCAGCATTTT
CASSLEEGQPQHF
>-|-|TRBV13|TRBJ2-3
TGTGCCAGCAGCTTAAGGGGGAGCAGCCCTAGCACAGATACGCAGTATTTT
CASSLRGSSPSTDTQYF
>-|few|TRBV27|TRBJ1-5
TGTGCCAGCAGTTTTGTAAGGGGCCAGCCCCAGCATTTT
CASSFVRGQPQHF
>TRBD2|-|TRBV5-6|TRBJ2-5
TGTGCCAGCAGCTTGACGATGACCAGGAGGGGACTAGCGGGCGAGACCCAGTACTTC
CASSLTMTRRGLAGETQYF